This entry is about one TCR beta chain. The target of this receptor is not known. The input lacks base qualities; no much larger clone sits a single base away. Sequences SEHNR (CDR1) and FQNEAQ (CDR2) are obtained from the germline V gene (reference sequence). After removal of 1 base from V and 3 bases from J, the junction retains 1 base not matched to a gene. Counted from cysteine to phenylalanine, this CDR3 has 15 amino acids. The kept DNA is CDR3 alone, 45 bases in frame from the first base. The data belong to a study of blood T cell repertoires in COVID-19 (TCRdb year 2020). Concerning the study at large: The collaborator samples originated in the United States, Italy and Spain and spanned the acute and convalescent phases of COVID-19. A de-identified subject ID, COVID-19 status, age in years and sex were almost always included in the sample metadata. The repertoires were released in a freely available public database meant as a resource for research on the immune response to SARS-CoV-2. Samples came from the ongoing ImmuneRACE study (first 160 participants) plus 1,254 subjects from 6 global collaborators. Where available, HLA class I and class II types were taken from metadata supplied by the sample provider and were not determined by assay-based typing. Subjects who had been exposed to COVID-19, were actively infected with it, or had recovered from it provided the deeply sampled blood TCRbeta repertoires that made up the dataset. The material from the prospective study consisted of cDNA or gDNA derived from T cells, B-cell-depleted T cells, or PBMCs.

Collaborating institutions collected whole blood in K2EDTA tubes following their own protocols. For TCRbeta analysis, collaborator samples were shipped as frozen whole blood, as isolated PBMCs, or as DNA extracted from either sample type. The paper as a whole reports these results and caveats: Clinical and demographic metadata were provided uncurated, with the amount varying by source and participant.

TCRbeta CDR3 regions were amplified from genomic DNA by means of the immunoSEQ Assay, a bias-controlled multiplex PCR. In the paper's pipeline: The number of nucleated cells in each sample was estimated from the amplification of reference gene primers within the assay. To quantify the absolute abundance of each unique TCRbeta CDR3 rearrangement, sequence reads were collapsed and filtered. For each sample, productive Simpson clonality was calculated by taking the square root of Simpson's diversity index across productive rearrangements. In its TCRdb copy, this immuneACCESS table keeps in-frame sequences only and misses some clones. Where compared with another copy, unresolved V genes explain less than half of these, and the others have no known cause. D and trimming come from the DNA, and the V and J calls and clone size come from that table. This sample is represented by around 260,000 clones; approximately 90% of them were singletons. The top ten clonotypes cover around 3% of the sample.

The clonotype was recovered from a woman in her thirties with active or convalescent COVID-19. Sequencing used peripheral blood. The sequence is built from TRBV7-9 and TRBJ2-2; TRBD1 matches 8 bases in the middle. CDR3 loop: CASSLGQGYTGELFF. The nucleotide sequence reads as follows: TGTGCCAGCAGCTTAGGACAGGGGTACACCGGGGAGCTGTTTTTT. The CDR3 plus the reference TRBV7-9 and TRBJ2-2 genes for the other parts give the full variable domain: DTGVSQNPRHKITKRGQNVTFRCDPISEHNRLYWYRQTLGQGPEFLTYFQNEAQLEKSRLLSDRFSAERPKGSFSTLEIQRTEQGDSAMYLCASSLGQGYTGELFFGEGSRLTVL.